This T cell receptor beta chain was retrieved from a study of T cell responses to AZD1222 COVID-19 vaccine. Turning to the study itself: Both about-4-week and about-12-week second-dose recipients were combined.

A note on this clone: Its antigen is unknown.

Regarding the study as a whole: Samples come after the peak T cell response, not at day 14. Baseline antibody screening turned up just a handful of seropositive AZD1222 recipients. Epitopes outside B.1.351 and B.1.1.7 mutated regions reportedly drew nearly half of spike TCRs.

Sequenced by immunoSEQ multiplex PCR; TCRdb stores in-frame clones only, minus some. The table shows 110,000 or so clones, with around 83% occurring only once. This CDR3 has 14 amino acids. Between the trimmed V and J ends, which lost 4 bases and 3 bases, there was a span of 12 bases. Germline CDR1 is SGHTA and CDR2 is FQGTGA. This TCR came from an adult in good health. The chain joins TRBV7-3 to TRBJ1-1; D gene ambiguous. The source was peripheral blood, collected on day 0 of AZD1222 vaccination. The chain's CDR3 is CASSSLGRDTEAFF. The CDR3, as DNA: TGTGCCAGCAGCTCTCTAGGGAGAGACACTGAAGCTTTCTTT.